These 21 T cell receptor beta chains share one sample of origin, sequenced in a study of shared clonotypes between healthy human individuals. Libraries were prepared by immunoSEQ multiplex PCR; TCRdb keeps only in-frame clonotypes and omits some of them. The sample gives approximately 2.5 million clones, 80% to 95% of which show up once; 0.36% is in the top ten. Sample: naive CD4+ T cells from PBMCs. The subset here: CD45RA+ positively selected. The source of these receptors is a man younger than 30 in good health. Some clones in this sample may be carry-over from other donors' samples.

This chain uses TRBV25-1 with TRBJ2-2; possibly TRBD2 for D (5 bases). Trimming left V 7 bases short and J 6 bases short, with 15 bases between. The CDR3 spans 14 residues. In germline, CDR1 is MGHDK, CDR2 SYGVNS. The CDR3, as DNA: TGTGCCAGCACGACGCGCATCGGGGCCGGGGAGCTGTTTTTT. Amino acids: CASTTRIGAGELFF.

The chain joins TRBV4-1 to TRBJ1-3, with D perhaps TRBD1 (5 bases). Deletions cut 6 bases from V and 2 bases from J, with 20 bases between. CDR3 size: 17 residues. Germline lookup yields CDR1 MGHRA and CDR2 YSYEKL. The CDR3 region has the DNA TGCGCCAGCAGACCTTCGACAGCCAGCTCCCCTGGAAACACCATATATTTT. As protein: CASRPSTASSPGNTIYF.

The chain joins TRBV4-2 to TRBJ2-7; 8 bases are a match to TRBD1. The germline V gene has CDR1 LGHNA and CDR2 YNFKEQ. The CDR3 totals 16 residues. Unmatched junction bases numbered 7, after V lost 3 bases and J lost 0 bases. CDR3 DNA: TGTGCCAGCAGCCACGGGACAGGTAGAAGCTCCTACGAGCAGTACTTC. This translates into CASSHGTGRSSYEQYF.

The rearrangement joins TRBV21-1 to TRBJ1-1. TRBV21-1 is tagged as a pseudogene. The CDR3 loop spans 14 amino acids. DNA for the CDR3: TGTGCCAGCAGCGGGATTCCTCCTCTCCATCAAGCTTTCTTT. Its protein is CASSGIPPLHQAFF.

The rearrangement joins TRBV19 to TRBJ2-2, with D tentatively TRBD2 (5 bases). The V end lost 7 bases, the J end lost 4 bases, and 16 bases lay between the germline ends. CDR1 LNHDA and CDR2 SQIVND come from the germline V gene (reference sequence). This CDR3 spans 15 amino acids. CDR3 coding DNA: TGTGCCAGTACCCCAGTTTGGACTCCCACCGGGGAGCTGTTTTTT. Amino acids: CASTPVWTPTGELFF.

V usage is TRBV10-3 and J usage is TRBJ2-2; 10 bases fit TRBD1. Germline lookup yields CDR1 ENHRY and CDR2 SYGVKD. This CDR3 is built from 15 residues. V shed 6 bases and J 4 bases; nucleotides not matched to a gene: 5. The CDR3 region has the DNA TGTGCCATCAGCGGGGACAGGGGAGTCACCGGGGAGCTGTTTTTT. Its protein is CAISGDRGVTGELFF.

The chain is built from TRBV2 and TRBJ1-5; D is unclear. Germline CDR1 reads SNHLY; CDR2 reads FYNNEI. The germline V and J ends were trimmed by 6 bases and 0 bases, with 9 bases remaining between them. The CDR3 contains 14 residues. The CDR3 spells CASSASYSNQPQHF. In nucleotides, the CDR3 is TGTGCCAGCAGCGCCAGCTATAGCAATCAGCCCCAGCATTTT.

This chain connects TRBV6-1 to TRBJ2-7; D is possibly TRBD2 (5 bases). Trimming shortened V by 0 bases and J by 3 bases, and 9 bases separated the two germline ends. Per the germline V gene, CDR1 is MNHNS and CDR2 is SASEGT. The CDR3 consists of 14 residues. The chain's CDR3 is CASSEAGVGYEQYF. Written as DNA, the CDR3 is TGTGCCAGCAGTGAAGCCGGGGTGGGCTACGAGCAGTACTTC.

The CDR3 nucleotides read TGCGCCAGCAGTGAACAGTTGAACACTGAAGCTTTCTTT. This codes for CASSEQLNTEAFF. V and J are TRBV10-1 and TRBJ1-1; D not certain. The V end was cut by 3 bases, the J end by 0 bases, with 5 bases between. The CDR3 extends over 13 amino acids. Germline V gene lookup returns CDR1 WNHNN and CDR2 SYGVQD (reference sequence).

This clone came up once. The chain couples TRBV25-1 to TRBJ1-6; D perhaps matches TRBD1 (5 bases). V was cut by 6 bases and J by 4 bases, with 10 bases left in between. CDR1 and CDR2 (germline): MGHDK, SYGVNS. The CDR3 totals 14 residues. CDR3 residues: CASSQGRYNSPLHF. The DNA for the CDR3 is TGTGCCAGCAGCCAGGGACGGTATAATTCACCCCTCCACTTT.

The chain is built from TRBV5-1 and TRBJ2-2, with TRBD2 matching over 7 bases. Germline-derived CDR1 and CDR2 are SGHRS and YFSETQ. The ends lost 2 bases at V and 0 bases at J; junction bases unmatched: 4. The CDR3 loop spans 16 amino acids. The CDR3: CASSLIAGPNTGELFF. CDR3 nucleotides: TGCGCCAGCAGCTTAATAGCGGGCCCGAACACCGGGGAGCTGTTTTTT.

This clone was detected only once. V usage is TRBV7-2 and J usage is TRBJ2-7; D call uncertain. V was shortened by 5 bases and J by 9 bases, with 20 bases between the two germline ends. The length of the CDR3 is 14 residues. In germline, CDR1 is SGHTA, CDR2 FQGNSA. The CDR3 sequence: CASSRLRNVDGQYF. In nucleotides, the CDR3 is TGTGCCAGCAGCCGATTGAGGAATGTGGACGGGCAGTACTTC.

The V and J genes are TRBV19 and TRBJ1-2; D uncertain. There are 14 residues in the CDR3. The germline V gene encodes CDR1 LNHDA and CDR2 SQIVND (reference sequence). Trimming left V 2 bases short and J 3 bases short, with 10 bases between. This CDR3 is CASSIRKEDYGYTF. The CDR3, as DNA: TGTGCCAGTAGTATACGGAAGGAAGACTATGGCTACACCTTC.

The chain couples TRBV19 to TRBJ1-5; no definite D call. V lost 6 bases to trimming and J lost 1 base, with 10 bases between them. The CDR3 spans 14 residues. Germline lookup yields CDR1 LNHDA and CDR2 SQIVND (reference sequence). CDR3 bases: TGTGCCAGTAGGATGTGGGAGAGCAATCAGCCCCAGCATTTT. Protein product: CASRMWESNQPQHF. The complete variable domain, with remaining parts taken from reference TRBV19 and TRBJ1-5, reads DGGITQSPKYLFRKEGQNVTLSCEQNLNHDAMYWYRQDPGQGLRLIYYSQIVNDFQKGDIAEGYSVSREKKESFPLTVTSAQKNPTAFYLCASRMWESNQPQHFGDGTRLSIL.

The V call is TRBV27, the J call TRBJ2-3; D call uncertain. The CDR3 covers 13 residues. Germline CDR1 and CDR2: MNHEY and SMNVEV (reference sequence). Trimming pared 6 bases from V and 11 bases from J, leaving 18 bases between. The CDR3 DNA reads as TGTGCCAGCAGCTTAACCCCCGGGCCACGGCAGTATTTT. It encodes CASSLTPGPRQYF.

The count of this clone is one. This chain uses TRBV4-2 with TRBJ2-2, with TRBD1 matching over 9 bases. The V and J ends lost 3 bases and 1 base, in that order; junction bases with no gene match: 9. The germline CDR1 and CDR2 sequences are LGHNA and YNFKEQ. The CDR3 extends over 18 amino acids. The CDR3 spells CASSHSLPGQGNTGELFF. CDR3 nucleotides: TGTGCCAGCAGCCACTCCCTACCGGGACAGGGGAACACCGGGGAGCTGTTTTTT.

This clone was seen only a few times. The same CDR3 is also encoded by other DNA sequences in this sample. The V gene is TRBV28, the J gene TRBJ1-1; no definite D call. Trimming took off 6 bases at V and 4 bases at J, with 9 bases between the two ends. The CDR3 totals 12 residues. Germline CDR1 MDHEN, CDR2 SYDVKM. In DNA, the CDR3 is TGTGCCAGCAGCCTCCTCCGCACTGAAGCTTTCTTT. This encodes CASSLLRTEAFF. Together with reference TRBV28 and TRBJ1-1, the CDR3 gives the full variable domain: DVKVTQSSRYLVKRTGEKVFLECVQDMDHENMFWYRQDPGLGLRLIYFSYDVKMKEKGDIPEGYSVSREKKERFSLILESASTNQTSMYLCASSLLRTEAFFGQGTRLTVV.

The CDR3 spells CAWSLGGSQETQYF. Here the CDR3 DNA reads TGTGCCTGGAGTCTAGGGGGCTCCCAAGAGACCCAGTACTTC. This rearrangement joins TRBV30 to TRBJ2-5; 7 nucleotides match TRBD1. The CDR3 contains 14 residues. Trimming took 2 bases from V and 1 from J; bases not matched to a gene: 4. Germline lookup yields CDR1 GTSNPN and CDR2 SVGIG (reference sequence). The full variable domain, in which reference TRBV30 and TRBJ2-5 provide the parts outside the CDR3, is SQTIHQWPATLVQPVGSPLSLECTVEGTSNPNLYWYRQAAGRGLQLLFYSVGIGQISSEVPQNLSASRPQDRQFILSSKKLLLSDSGFYLCAWSLGGSQETQYFGPGTRLLVL.

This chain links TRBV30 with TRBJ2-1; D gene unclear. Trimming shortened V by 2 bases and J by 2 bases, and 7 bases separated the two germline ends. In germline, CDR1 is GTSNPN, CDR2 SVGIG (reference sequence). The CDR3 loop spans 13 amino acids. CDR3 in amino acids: CAWSPSTYNEQFF. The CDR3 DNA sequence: TGTGCCTGGAGTCCCTCAACCTACAATGAGCAGTTCTTC.

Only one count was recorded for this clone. As DNA, the CDR3 is TGCGCCAGCAGCCTTAGGACGGCAACTAATGAAAAACTGTTTTTT. This codes for CASSLRTATNEKLFF. The J gene is TRBJ1-4, the V gene TRBV5-1; no firm D call. The CDR3 has 15 amino acids. CDR1 and CDR2 (germline): SGHRS, YFSETQ. V was shortened by 4 bases and J by 0 bases, with 10 bases between the two germline ends.

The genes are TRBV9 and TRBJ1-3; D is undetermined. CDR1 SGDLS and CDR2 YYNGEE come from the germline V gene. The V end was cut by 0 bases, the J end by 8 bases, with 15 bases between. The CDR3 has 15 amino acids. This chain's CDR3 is CASSVDPRGLDTIYF. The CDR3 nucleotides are TGTGCCAGCAGCGTAGATCCCCGGGGTTTGGACACCATATATTTT. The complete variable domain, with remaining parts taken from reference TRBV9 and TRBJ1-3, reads DSGVTQTPKHLITATGQRVTLRCSPRSGDLSVYWYQQSLDQGLQFLIQYYNGEERAKGNILERFSAQQFPDLHSELNLSSLELGDSALYFCASSVDPRGLDTIYFGEGSWLTVV.